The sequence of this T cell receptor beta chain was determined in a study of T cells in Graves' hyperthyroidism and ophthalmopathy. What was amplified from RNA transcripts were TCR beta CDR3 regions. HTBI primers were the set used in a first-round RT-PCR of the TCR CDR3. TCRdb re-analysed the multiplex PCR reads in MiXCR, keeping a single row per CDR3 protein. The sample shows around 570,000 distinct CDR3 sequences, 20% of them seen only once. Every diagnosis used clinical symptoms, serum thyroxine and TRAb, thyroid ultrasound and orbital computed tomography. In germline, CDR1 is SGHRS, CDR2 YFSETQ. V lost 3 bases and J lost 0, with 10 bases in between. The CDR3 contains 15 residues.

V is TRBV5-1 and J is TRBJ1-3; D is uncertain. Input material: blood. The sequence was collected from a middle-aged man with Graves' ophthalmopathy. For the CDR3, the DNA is TGCGCCAGCAGCTCCGGACGGATCTCTGGAAACACCATATATTTT. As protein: CASSSGRISGNTIYF.